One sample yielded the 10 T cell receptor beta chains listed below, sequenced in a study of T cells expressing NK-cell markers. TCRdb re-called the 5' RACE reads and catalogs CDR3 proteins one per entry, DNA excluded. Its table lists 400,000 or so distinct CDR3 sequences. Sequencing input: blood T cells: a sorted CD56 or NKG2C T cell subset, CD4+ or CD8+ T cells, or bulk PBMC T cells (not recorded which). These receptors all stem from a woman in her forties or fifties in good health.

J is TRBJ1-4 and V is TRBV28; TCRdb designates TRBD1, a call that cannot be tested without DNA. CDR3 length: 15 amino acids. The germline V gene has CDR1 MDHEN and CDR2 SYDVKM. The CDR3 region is CASSLRPPRDKKLFF.

Here the CDR3 reads CASSQRSGLAGVSPKNIQYF. The chain has TRBV4-1 and TRBJ2-4; the TCRdb D gene call, TRBD2, has no DNA to confirm it. The CDR3 contains 20 residues. Germline V CDR1 and CDR2: MGHRA, YSYEKL.

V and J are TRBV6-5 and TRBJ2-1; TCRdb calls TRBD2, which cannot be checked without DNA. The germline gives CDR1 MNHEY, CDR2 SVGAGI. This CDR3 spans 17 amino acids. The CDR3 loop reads CASSYSQGLVSLNEQFF.

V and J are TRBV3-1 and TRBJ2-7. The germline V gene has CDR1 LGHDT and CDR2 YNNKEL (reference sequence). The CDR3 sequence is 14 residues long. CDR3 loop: CASSHFSSSYEQYF.

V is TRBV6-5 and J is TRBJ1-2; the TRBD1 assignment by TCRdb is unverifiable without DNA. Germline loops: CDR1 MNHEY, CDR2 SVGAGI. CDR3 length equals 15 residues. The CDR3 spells CASSSQGLEGYGYTF.

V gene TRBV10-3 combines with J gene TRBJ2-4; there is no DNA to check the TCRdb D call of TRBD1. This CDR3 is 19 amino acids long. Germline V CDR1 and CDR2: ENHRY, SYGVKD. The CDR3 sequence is CAISDPLGPGNLAKNIQYF.

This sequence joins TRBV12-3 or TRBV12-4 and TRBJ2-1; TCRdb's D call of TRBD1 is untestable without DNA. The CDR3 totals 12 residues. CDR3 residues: CASMSRYNEQFF.

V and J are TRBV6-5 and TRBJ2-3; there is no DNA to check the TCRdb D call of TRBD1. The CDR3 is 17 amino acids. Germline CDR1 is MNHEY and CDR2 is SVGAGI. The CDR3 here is CASTRTGGLFNTDTQYF.

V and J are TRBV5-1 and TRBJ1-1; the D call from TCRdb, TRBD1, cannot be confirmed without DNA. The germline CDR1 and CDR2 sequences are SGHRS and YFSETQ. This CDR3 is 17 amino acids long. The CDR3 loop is CASSSGSLQGARAEAFF.

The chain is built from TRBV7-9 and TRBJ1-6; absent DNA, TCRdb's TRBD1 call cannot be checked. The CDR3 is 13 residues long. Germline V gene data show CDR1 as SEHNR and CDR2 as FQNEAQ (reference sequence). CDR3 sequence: CASQDRANSPLHF.